The subject of this entry is one T cell receptor (beta chain). This record belongs to a study of tumor-infiltrating lymphocytes in glioblastoma multiforme. TCR beta libraries were built from RNA through three nested multiplex PCR rounds using modified ARM-PCR. TCRB-specific cDNA synthesis used around 550 ng of total RNA. TCRdb re-derived calls from the multiplex PCR reads in MiXCR, one entry per CDR3 protein. The sample lists approximately 13,000 distinct CDR3 sequences; roughly 70% were seen once. Per the germline V gene, CDR1 is SQVTM and CDR2 is ANQGSEA. The CDR3 is 14 amino acids. The V gene end was trimmed by 5 bases and the J gene end by 8 bases; junction bases not matched to a gene: 11.

This clonotype originated in a male donor with glioblastoma. Material: brain tumor tissue. The J gene is TRBJ2-1, the V gene TRBV29-1; 8 bases line up with TRBD2. The CDR3 sequence is CSVRTSWRTDEQFF. CDR3 DNA sequence: TGCAGCGTTCGGACTAGCTGGAGAACCGATGAGCAGTTCTTC.